This T cell receptor beta chain was identified during a study of cytomegalovirus exposure and HLA in healthy donors. It was with 60 Vbeta and 13 Jbeta primers that the PCR ran. Clones were read by immunoSEQ multiplex PCR, and TCRdb kept only the in-frame ones, dropping some. The sample holds 150,000 to 200,000 clones, about four fifths seen once. Turning to this clone: Its antigen remains unknown.

Study-level results: CMV serostatus was the sole immune exposure data available.

The sample consisted of PBMCs. This clonotype was obtained from a girl aged 10 to 17 in good health and CMV-seropositive.

CDR3 protein: CASSPQQGSWTEAFF. The CDR3 nucleotides read TGTGCCAGTAGCCCCCAACAGGGTTCGTGGACTGAAGCTTTCTTT. The chain is built from TRBV19 and TRBJ1-1, with a possible D match to TRBD1 (6 bases). The CDR3 spans 15 residues. CDR1 is LNHDA and CDR2 is SQIVND in the germline V gene (reference sequence). V lost 6 bases, J lost 5 bases, and 19 bases lay in between.